This passage covers 18 T cell receptor beta chains from one sample sequenced in a study of CD8+ T cells in alopecia areata. This sample's treatment: oral pan-JAK inhibitor, 5-10 mg twice daily. The authors extracted RNA and reverse transcribed it into cDNA as the sequencing template. TCRdb's copy holds only in-frame clones and misses some; the assay was immunoSEQ multiplex PCR. The sample contains over 85,000 clones, around three quarters of which appear only once. Material: CD8+ T cells sorted from blood, obtained at approximately week 42, from a patient treated with tofacitinib. The receptors stem from a human donor with alopecia areata.

The rearrangement joins TRBV2 to TRBJ1-1; the match to TRBD1 covers 11 bases. Unmatched junction bases numbered 14, after V lost 6 bases and J lost 11 bases. Germline V gene data show CDR1 as SNHLY and CDR2 as FYNNEI. This CDR3 comprises 15 residues. CDR3 in DNA: TGTGCCAGCAGCGATCCGGGACAGGGGGACCTTGAGGCTTTCTTT. It yields the protein CASSDPGQGDLEAFF.

This clone was seen only a few times. This chain joins TRBV5-6 and TRBJ2-7, with D perhaps TRBD1 (5 bases). The CDR3 consists of 14 residues. Trimming removed 2 bases at V and 3 bases at J, with 12 bases between. Germline values: CDR1 SGHDT, CDR2 YYEEEE. The CDR3 DNA reads as TGTGCCAGCAGCTTAGGAGACAGCCTCTACGAGCAGTACTTC. Translated: CASSLGDSLYEQYF.

In this sample, this clone turned up once. The CDR3 is CASGGALNEQFF. The DNA of the CDR3 is TGTGCCAGCGGGGGGGCCCTCAATGAGCAGTTCTTC. The V call is TRBV7-9, the J call TRBJ2-1, with D maybe TRBD2 (7 bases). V was clipped by 8 bases and J by 6 bases, with 11 bases between them. There are 12 residues in the CDR3. Germline values: CDR1 SEHNR, CDR2 FQNEAQ (reference sequence).

This clone was detected once. The V call is TRBV9, the J call TRBJ2-1; a weak D match, TRBD2 (7 bases). Trimming left V 4 bases short and J 1 base short, with 15 bases between. Looked up from germline, CDR1 is SGDLS and CDR2 is YYNGEE. This CDR3 comprises 16 residues. CDR3 coding DNA: TGTGCCAGCAGCCCATGGGGGGGCTCGTCCTACAATGAGCAGTTCTTC. Protein: CASSPWGGSSYNEQFF.

V gene TRBV29-1 combines with J gene TRBJ2-2, with 7 positions matching TRBD1. This CDR3 has 13 amino acids. The V and J ends lost 5 bases and 6 bases, in that order; junction bases with no gene match: 6. Germline-derived CDR1 and CDR2 are SQVTM and ANQGSEA. In DNA form, the CDR3 reads TGCAGCGTTTGGGGACAGAGTTCCGGGGAGCTGTTTTTT. Protein: CSVWGQSSGELFF.

This CDR3 reads CASSPVGGNTEAFF. DNA of the CDR3: TGTGCCAGCAGTCCGGTCGGGGGGAACACTGAAGCTTTCTTT. The genes are TRBV7-9 and TRBJ1-1; D is possibly TRBD1 (5 bases). The CDR3 loop spans 14 amino acids. Germline loops: CDR1 SEHNR, CDR2 FQNEAQ (reference sequence). V was clipped by 6 bases and J by 1 base, with 12 bases between them. Filled out from reference TRBV7-9 and TRBJ1-1, the complete variable domain reads DTGVSQNPRHKITKRGQNVTFRCDPISEHNRLYWYRQTLGQGPEFLTYFQNEAQLEKSRLLSDRFSAERPKGSFSTLEIQRTEQGDSAMYLCASSPVGGNTEAFFGQGTRLTVV.

This chain connects TRBV7-6 to TRBJ2-1; D is uncertain. Germline V gene data show CDR1 as SGHVS and CDR2 as FNYEAQ. This CDR3 is 14 amino acids long. Trimming took off 5 bases at V and 3 bases at J, with 11 bases between the two ends. CDR3 nucleotides: TGTGCCAGCAGCCCCGCGATAGTCTACAATGAGCAGTTCTTC. This gives the protein CASSPAIVYNEQFF.

This rearrangement joins TRBV29-1 to TRBJ2-7; no definite D call. Germline-derived CDR1 and CDR2 are SQVTM and ANQGSEA. The germline V and J ends were trimmed by 5 bases and 9 bases, with 14 bases remaining between them. This CDR3 has 11 amino acids. CDR3 coding DNA: TGCAGCGTTCTGGACCTGTCCGGGCAGTACTTC. Encoded protein: CSVLDLSGQYF.

V is TRBV9 and J is TRBJ2-1, with D possibly called TRBD1 or TRBD2 (5 bases each). V shed 1 base and J shed 5 bases, with 13 bases lying between them. The CDR3 has 15 residues. Germline CDR1 and CDR2: SGDLS and YYNGEE. CDR3: CASSVLGESDNEQFF. As DNA, the CDR3 is TGTGCCAGCAGCGTACTGGGGGAATCCGACAATGAGCAGTTCTTC.

This clone was seen only once. The chain links TRBV30 to TRBJ2-7; D may correspond to TRBD1 or TRBD2 (5 bases each). V was cut by 1 base and J by 3 bases, with 13 bases left in between. The CDR3 extends over 14 amino acids. The germline V gene has CDR1 GTSNPN and CDR2 SVGIG (reference sequence). CDR3 loop: CAWSAGTASYEQYF. DNA of the CDR3: TGTGCCTGGAGTGCGGGGACGGCCAGCTACGAGCAGTACTTC.

This clone was recorded once. V and J are TRBV6-6 and TRBJ1-1, with 9 positions matching TRBD1. The CDR3 covers 14 residues. Trimming at V came to 4 bases and at J to 1 base, leaving 1 base not matched to a gene. Per germline, CDR1 MNHNY and CDR2 SVGAGI (reference sequence). The CDR3 coding sequence is TGTGCCAGCAGTTTGGACAGGGGGAACACTGAAGCTTTCTTT. It is translated as CASSLDRGNTEAFF.

The V gene is TRBV5-6, the J gene TRBJ1-5, with D unclear. The germline V gene has CDR1 SGHDT and CDR2 YYEEEE. CDR3 length equals 14 residues. V gave up 0 bases and J gave up 1 base, with 5 bases separating them. The CDR3 sequence: CASSLGGSNQPQHF. The CDR3 bases are TGTGCCAGCAGCTTGGGGGGAAGCAATCAGCCCCAGCATTTT.

V and J are TRBV7-2 and TRBJ1-2, with TRBD1 identical over 12 bases. The V and J ends lost 5 bases and 3 bases, in that order; junction bases with no gene match: 10. CDR1 is SGHTA and CDR2 is FQGNSA in the germline V gene. The CDR3 contains 17 residues. This CDR3 is CASSEWDRGPSHYGYTF. The DNA for the CDR3 is TGTGCCAGCAGCGAATGGGACAGGGGGCCTTCTCACTATGGCTACACCTTC. Full variable domain (remainder filled in from reference TRBV7-2 and TRBJ1-2): GAGVSQSPSNKVTEKGKDVELRCDPISGHTALYWYRQSLGQGLEFLIYFQGNSAPDKSGLPSDRFSAERTGGSVSTLTIQRTQQEDSAVYLCASSEWDRGPSHYGYTFGSGTRLTVV.

About this clone: The junction and the germline gene differ at one end; a read error may be behind it. Other DNA sequences of this sample code for an identical CDR3. This chain's CDR3 is CAWSRNNMNTEAFF. In DNA form, the CDR3 reads TGTGCTTGGAGCCGGAATAACATGAACACTGAAGCTTTCTTT. The gene calls are TRBV30 and TRBJ1-1; D remains unclear. Germline-derived CDR1 and CDR2 are GTSNPN and SVGIG (reference sequence). This CDR3 has 14 amino acids. Drawing the rest from reference TRBV30 and TRBJ1-1, the complete variable domain is SQTIHQWPATLVQPVGSPLSLECTVEGTSNPNLYWYRQAAGRGLQLLFYSVGIGQISSEVPQNLSASRPQDRQFILSSKKLLLSDSGFYLCAWSRNNMNTEAFFGQGTRLTVV.

This chain connects TRBV10-3 to TRBJ2-2; no definite D call. V was cut by 4 bases and J by 0 bases, with 15 bases left in between. The CDR3 is 17 residues long. The V gene's germline CDR1 is ENHRY and CDR2 SYGVKD. DNA for the CDR3: TGTGCCATCAGTGGGGCAGCACTGACCGCGAACACCGGGGAGCTGTTTTTT. This encodes CAISGAALTANTGELFF.

The chain recombines TRBV28 with TRBJ2-5; D not resolved. The CDR3 loop spans 13 amino acids. Germline values: CDR1 MDHEN, CDR2 SYDVKM. The V end lost 5 bases, the J end lost 1 base, and 8 bases lay between the germline ends. CDR3 in amino acids: CASSKVGQETQYF. The CDR3, as DNA: TGTGCCAGCAGTAAAGTTGGCCAAGAGACCCAGTACTTC.

The chain uses TRBV29-1 and TRBJ2-5; the D gene could be TRBD1 or TRBD2 (5 bases each). The DNA end is a closer match to TRBJ2-7, so the J assignment may be wrong. The germline V gene has CDR1 SQVTM and CDR2 ANQGSEA. The CDR3 consists of 13 residues. The CDR3 loop reads CSVERGSTDEQYF. In DNA form, the CDR3 reads TGCAGCGTTGAGAGGGGATCTACTGACGAGCAGTACTTC.

The V gene is TRBV4-1, the J gene TRBJ1-5; D remains unclear. This CDR3 contains 13 residues. V was cut by 1 base and J by 9 bases, with 10 bases left in between. Germline loops: CDR1 MGHRA, CDR2 YSYEKL. This CDR3 reads CASSQGVAGPQHF. The CDR3 DNA sequence: TGCGCCAGCAGCCAAGGAGTTGCCGGGCCCCAGCATTTT.